This T cell receptor (beta chain) is drawn from a study of molecular identifiers for immune sequencing clone quantification. Per germline, CDR1 SEHNR and CDR2 FQNEAQ (reference sequence). The V gene lost 5 bases and the J gene lost 10 bases, with 20 bases spanning the gap. The CDR3 consists of 14 residues. Naive CD8 sequencing libraries were generated from 20,000 to 1,000,000 sorted cells, with 10%, 30% or 50% RNA as input. Naive CD8 T cells were sorted as CD8+CD4-CCR7+CD45RA+. A few counts support this clonotype. TCRdb re-derived calls from the PCR reads in MiXCR, one entry per CDR3 protein. The repertoire consists of 65,000 or so distinct CDR3 sequences, with roughly 20% occurring once and the leading ten covering 1.5% to 1.8%.

The clonotype comes from a human donor in good health. Some libraries in this study had Jurkat cell RNA spiked in. The chain uses TRBV7-9 and TRBJ1-1; D is possibly TRBD1 (6 bases). Sequencing was done on a sample of naive CD8+ T cells from blood, with Jurkat cell RNA spiked in. Indicated subset: FACS-sorted CD8+CD4-CCR7+CD45RA+ naive T cells. The CDR3 protein is CASSPGGAGIAAFF. The CDR3, as DNA: TGTGCCAGCAGCCCCGGGGGCGCCGGTATTGCAGCTTTCTTT.